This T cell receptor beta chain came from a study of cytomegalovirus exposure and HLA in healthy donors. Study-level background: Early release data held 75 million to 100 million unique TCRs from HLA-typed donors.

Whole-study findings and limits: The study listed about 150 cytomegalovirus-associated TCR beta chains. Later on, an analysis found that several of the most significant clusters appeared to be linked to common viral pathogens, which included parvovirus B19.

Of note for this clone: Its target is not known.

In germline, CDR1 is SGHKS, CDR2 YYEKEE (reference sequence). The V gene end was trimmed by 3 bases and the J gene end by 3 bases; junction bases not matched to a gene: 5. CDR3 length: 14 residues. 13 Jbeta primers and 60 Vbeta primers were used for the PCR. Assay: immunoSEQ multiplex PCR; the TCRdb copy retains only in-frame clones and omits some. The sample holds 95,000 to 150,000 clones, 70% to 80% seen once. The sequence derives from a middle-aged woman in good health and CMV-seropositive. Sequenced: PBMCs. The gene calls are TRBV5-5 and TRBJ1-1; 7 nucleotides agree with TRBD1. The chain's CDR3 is CASSSTGSDTEAFF. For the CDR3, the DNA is TGTGCCAGCAGCTCGACAGGGTCCGACACTGAAGCTTTCTTT.